The 19 T cell receptor beta chains in this list originate from one sample, sequenced in a study of T cell responses to AZD1222 COVID-19 vaccine. Only in-frame clones appear in the TCRdb table, and some are missing; sequencing was by immunoSEQ multiplex PCR. The sample holds approximately 210,000 clones; roughly nine tenths are singletons and the top ten take nearly 3.5%. Sequencing used peripheral blood, obtained 28 days after the second AZD1222 dose. All receptors derive from an adult who received the AZD1222 COVID-19 vaccine.

The chain recombines TRBV6-5 with TRBJ1-1; D gene ambiguous. Looked up from germline, CDR1 is MNHEY and CDR2 is SVGAGI. Deletions cut 5 bases from V and 10 bases from J, with 14 bases between. The CDR3 consists of 12 residues. Here the CDR3 DNA reads TGTGCCAGCAGTACTCCGGGAGGCGCAGCTTTCTTT. Residues: CASSTPGGAAFF.

This clone was seen once. The chain combines TRBV7-9 with TRBJ1-4; possible D gene TRBD1, 5 bases. Trimming removed 5 bases at V and 5 bases at J, with 18 bases between. Germline V gene lookup returns CDR1 SEHNR and CDR2 FQNEAQ (reference sequence). The CDR3 length is 16 residues. CDR3 nucleotides: TGTGCCAGCAGCCCTGGGACCTCAGTTGAAAATGAAAAACTGTTTTTT. Protein: CASSPGTSVENEKLFF. Full variable domain (rest looked up from reference TRBV7-9 and TRBJ1-4): DTGVSQNPRHKITKRGQNVTFRCDPISEHNRLYWYRQTLGQGPEFLTYFQNEAQLEKSRLLSDRFSAERPKGSFSTLEIQRTEQGDSAMYLCASSPGTSVENEKLFFGSGTQLSVL.

The V gene is TRBV5-1, the J gene TRBJ2-7, with TRBD2 matching over 10 bases. Germline V lookup: CDR1 SGHRS, CDR2 YFSETQ. V lost 0 bases to trimming and J lost 4 bases; unmatched junction nucleotides: 16. The CDR3 is 19 residues long. The chain's CDR3 is CASSLEGPAGSGRQYEQYF. In DNA form, the CDR3 reads TGCGCCAGCAGCTTGGAGGGTCCAGCGGGTAGCGGGAGGCAATACGAGCAGTACTTC.

V is TRBV18 and J is TRBJ2-5; D is perhaps TRBD2 (6 bases). Trimming left V 1 base short and J 5 bases short, with 20 bases between. The length of the CDR3 is 17 residues. Germline V gives CDR1 KGHSH, CDR2 LQKENI. The CDR3 is CASSPRGGVEERETQYF. CDR3 nucleotides: TGTGCCAGCTCACCACGAGGCGGGGTCGAGGAAAGGGAGACCCAGTACTTC.

The chain couples TRBV6-5 to TRBJ2-7; the match to TRBD2 covers 8 bases. The CDR3 consists of 13 residues. Germline values: CDR1 MNHEY, CDR2 SVGAGI. V gave up 2 bases and J gave up 5 bases; unmatched junction bases: 2. DNA for the CDR3: TGTGCCAGCAGTTACCCGGGAGGGAACGAGCAGTACTTC. Its protein product is CASSYPGGNEQYF.

The genes are TRBV11-2 and TRBJ1-6; 10 bases are a match to TRBD1. The CDR3 is made up of 15 amino acids. Germline CDR1 reads SGHAT; CDR2 reads FQNNGV. With 1 base clipped from V and 9 bases from J, the junction kept 3 bases outside the gene matches. The CDR3 reads CASSLGGQGTSPLHF. DNA of the CDR3: TGTGCCAGCAGCTTAGGGGGACAGGGGACTTCACCCCTCCACTTT.

This clone was seen more than once but under ten times. The CDR3 DNA reads TGTGCCAGCAGCCAGGACAGACGGAACACCGGGGAGCTGTTTTTT. This translates into CASSQDRRNTGELFF. The chain combines TRBV4-2 with TRBJ2-2; TRBD1 might be the D (6 bases). This CDR3 spans 15 amino acids. Germline CDR1 is LGHNA and CDR2 is YNFKEQ. Trimming took off 3 bases at V and 1 base at J, with 9 bases between the two ends.

The rearrangement links TRBV6-2 or TRBV6-3 to TRBJ1-6, with a possible D match to TRBD1 (6 bases). V was trimmed by 4 bases and J by 0 bases, leaving 19 bases between them. Germline values: CDR1 MNHEY, CDR2 SVGEGT. CDR3 size: 19 residues. The CDR3 DNA reads TGTGCCAGCAGTTCCAGCAGGGACACTGAGTTCTCCTATAATTCACCCCTCCACTTT. Protein: CASSSSRDTEFSYNSPLHF.

The chain joins TRBV5-4 to TRBJ1-2, with TRBD1 identical over 9 bases. The CDR3 consists of 14 residues. The germline CDR1 and CDR2 sequences are SGHNT and YYREEE (reference sequence). Trimming took 6 bases from V and 7 from J; bases not matched to a gene: 10. CDR3 residues: CASKEQGARGGYTF. Written as DNA, the CDR3 is TGTGCCAGCAAGGAACAGGGGGCGCGGGGTGGCTACACCTTC.

DNA of the CDR3: TGTGCCAGCTCACCAGGTGGGGGACAGCCCCAGCATTTT. This sequence encodes CASSPGGGQPQHF. The chain combines TRBV18 with TRBJ1-5; D perhaps matches TRBD1 (5 bases). Germline CDR1 KGHSH, CDR2 LQKENI. CDR3 length: 13 residues. V was cut by 2 bases and J by 7 bases, with 9 bases left in between.

J is TRBJ2-7 and V is TRBV5-1; no reliable D call. The V end lost 2 bases, the J end lost 3 bases, and 15 bases lay between the germline ends. CDR1 is SGHRS and CDR2 is YFSETQ in the germline V gene. This CDR3 comprises 15 residues. The CDR3 spells CASSFGVRQDYEQYF. CDR3 DNA sequence: TGCGCCAGCAGCTTTGGGGTCCGGCAGGACTACGAGCAGTACTTC.

This rearrangement joins TRBV6-5 to TRBJ1-6; no definite D call. CDR1 and CDR2 from the germline V gene are MNHEY and SVGAGI. The CDR3 contains 11 residues. Trimming left V 8 bases short and J 14 bases short, with 13 bases between. CDR3 coding DNA: TGTGCCAGCTCTTACCAAGACACCCTCCACTTT. Translated: CASSYQDTLHF.

The genes are TRBV19 and TRBJ1-1; D unresolved. The CDR3 is 12 residues long. Trimming left V 9 bases short and J 5 bases short, with 13 bases between. The germline V gene has CDR1 LNHDA and CDR2 SQIVND (reference sequence). Here the CDR3 DNA reads TGTGCCAGCGCCACCCTGAGTACTGAAGCTTTCTTT. Protein sequence: CASATLSTEAFF.

The chain uses TRBV30 and TRBJ1-2; 7 bases are a match to TRBD1. Per germline, CDR1 GTSNPN and CDR2 SVGIG (reference sequence). With V trimmed by 1 base and J by 6 bases, 8 bases remained unmatched. The CDR3 length is 14 residues. This CDR3 reads CAWSEGDRADGYTF. The CDR3 nucleotides are TGTGCCTGGAGTGAAGGTGACAGGGCAGATGGCTACACCTTC.

V is TRBV6-1 and J is TRBJ1-1; D is unresolved. The CDR3 has 16 amino acids. Germline CDR1 and CDR2: MNHNS and SASEGT. V gave up 3 bases and J gave up 0 bases, with 14 bases separating them. The CDR3 protein is CASSDVQFNMNTEAFF. The CDR3 DNA is TGTGCCAGCAGTGATGTGCAGTTTAACATGAACACTGAAGCTTTCTTT.

This clone was observed once. The chain carries TRBV5-4 and TRBJ2-4; D tentatively reads TRBD1 or TRBD2 (5 bases each). CDR1 and CDR2 from the germline V gene are SGHNT and YYREEE (reference sequence). The CDR3 loop spans 13 amino acids. The V gene lost 3 bases and the J gene lost 7 bases, with 11 bases spanning the gap. CDR3: CASSSTRGNIQYF. CDR3 bases: TGTGCCAGCAGCTCAACTCGGGGCAACATTCAGTACTTC.

The chain couples TRBV7-2 to TRBJ2-2; tentative D call: TRBD2 (5 bases). CDR1 is SGHTA, CDR2 FQGNSA, per germline. The CDR3 length is 14 residues. V lost 1 base, J lost 5 bases, and 8 bases lay in between. The CDR3 reads CASSLVPGTGELFF. The CDR3 coding sequence is TGTGCCAGCAGCTTAGTGCCGGGGACCGGGGAGCTGTTTTTT.

The chain employs TRBV7-2 and TRBJ2-6; no clear D gene. CDR1 is SGHTA, CDR2 FQGNSA, per germline. The V and J ends lost 5 bases and 0 bases respectively, with 11 bases between them. CDR3 size: 16 residues. CDR3 loop: CASSLPTPSGANVLTF. The CDR3 DNA follows: TGTGCCAGCAGCCTCCCGACCCCCTCTGGGGCCAACGTCCTGACTTTC.

This rearrangement joins TRBV5-4 to TRBJ2-1; D could derive from TRBD1 or TRBD2 (6 bases each). Germline assignment: CDR1 SGHNT and CDR2 YYREEE (reference sequence). V dropped 5 bases and J dropped 2 bases, with 11 bases sitting between them. The CDR3 spans 14 residues. The CDR3 coding sequence is TGTGCCAGCAGGAGGGGGGAGGCCTACAATGAGCAGTTCTTC. It encodes CASRRGEAYNEQFF.